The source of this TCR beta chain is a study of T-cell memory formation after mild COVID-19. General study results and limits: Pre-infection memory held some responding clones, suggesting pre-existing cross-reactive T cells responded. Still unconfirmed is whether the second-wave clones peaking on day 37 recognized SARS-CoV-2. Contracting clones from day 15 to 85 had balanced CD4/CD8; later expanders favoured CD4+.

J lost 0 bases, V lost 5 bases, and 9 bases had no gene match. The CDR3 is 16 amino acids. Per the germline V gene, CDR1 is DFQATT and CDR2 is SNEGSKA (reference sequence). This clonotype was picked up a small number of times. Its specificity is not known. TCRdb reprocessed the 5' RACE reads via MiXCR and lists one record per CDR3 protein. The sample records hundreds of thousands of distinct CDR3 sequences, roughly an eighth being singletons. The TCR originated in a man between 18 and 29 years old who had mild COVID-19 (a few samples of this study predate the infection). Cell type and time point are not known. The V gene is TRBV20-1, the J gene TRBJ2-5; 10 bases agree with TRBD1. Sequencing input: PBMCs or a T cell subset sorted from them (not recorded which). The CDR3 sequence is CSASGTGEMYQETQYF. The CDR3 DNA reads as TGCAGTGCTTCCGGGACAGGGGAAATGTACCAAGAGACCCAGTACTTC.